This T cell receptor beta chain was sequenced in a study of monozygotic twins with inflammatory bowel disease. Notes on this clonotype: Antigen unknown.

The total RNA came straight from whole blood, and T cells were not sorted beforehand. Study-level findings and limits: Between concordant and discordant twins, repertoire similarity failed to differ, a result that limited power may explain. Other individuals had fewer clonotypes in common with IBD patients than with healthy twins, especially with disease activity.

Germline CDR1 and CDR2: MGHRA and YSYEKL. This CDR3 has 14 residues. Total RNA, at approximately 4,000 ng, went into every TCR library. From the 5' RACE reads, TCRdb lists one entry per CDR3 protein and no DNA. The table for this sample gives 400,000 to 500,000 distinct CDR3 sequences. The rearrangement uses TRBV4-1 and TRBJ1-2. This TCR was recovered from a human donor with ulcerative colitis or Crohn's disease, or a healthy co-twin of an affected twin (not recorded which). The sequenced sample consisted of blood. This CDR3 is CASSQDGSRYGYTF.